This T cell receptor beta chain comes out of a study of T-cell reconstitution after alpha-beta-depleted transplantation in children. Germline lookup yields CDR1 SQVTM and CDR2 ANQGSEA. Unmatched junction bases numbered 8, after V lost 1 base and J lost 4 bases. This CDR3 spans 16 amino acids. It was with unique molecular identifiers that the TCRbeta library was prepared. TCRdb processed the PCR reads anew with MiXCR; each CDR3 protein has one entry. Found here are 900,000 or so distinct CDR3 sequences, around 15% of them singletons; the top ten hold around 4.5%. The sequence derives from a male patient between 10 and 17 years old who had a stem cell transplant for acute lymphoblastic leukemia, so the T cells may come from the graft donor. This specimen consisted of PBMCs, mostly from graft donor cells, obtained 360 days after TCRalphabeta/CD19-depleted stem cell transplant. This chain connects TRBV29-1 to TRBJ2-1; TRBD2 agrees at 9 bases. The DNA for the CDR3 is TGCAGCGTTGAAGGAGCGGAGACTAGCGGTTACAATGAGCAGTTCTTC. The encoded protein is CSVEGAETSGYNEQFF.